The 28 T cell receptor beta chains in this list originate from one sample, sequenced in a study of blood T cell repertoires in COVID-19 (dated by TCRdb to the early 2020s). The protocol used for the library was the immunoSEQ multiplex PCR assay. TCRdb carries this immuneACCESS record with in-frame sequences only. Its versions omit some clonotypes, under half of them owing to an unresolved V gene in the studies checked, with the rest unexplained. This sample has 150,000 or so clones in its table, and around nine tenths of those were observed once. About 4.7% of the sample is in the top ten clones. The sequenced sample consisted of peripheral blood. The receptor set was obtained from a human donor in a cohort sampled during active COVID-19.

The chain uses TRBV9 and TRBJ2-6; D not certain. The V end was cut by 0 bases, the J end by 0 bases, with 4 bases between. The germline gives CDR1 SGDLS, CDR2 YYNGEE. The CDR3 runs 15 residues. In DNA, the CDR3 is TGTGCCAGCAGCGTAGATATCTCTGGGGCCAACGTCCTGACTTTC. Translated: CASSVDISGANVLTF.

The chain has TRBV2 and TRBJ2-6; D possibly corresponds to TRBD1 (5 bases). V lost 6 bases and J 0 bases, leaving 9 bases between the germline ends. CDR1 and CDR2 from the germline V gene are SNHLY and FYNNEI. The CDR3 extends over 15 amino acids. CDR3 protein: CASRVQVSGANVLTF. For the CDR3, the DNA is TGTGCCAGCAGGGTACAGGTCTCTGGGGCCAACGTCCTGACTTTC.

For the CDR3, the DNA is TGTGCCAGCTCACCACTCGCCCCTTCGGGCTCCTACGAGCAGTACTTC. It specifies CASSPLAPSGSYEQYF. The J gene is TRBJ2-7, the V gene TRBV18; no firm D call. The V gene's germline CDR1 is KGHSH and CDR2 LQKENI. This CDR3 region has 16 residues. The ends were cut back, 1 base at V and 0 bases at J, with 13 bases in the middle.

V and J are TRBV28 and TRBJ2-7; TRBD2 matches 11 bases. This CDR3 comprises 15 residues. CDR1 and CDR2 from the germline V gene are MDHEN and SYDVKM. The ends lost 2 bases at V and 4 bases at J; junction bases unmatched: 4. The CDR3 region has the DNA TGTGCCAGCAGTTTACGGGGGACTAGCGGTTACGAGCAGTACTTC. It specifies CASSLRGTSGYEQYF.

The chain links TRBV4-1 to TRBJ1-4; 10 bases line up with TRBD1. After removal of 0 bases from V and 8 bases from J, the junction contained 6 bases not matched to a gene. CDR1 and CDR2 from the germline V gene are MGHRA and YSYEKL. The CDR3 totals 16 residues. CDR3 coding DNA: TGCGCCAGCAGCCAAGAACCGGGACAGGGGAGCGAAAAACTGTTTTTT. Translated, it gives CASSQEPGQGSEKLFF.

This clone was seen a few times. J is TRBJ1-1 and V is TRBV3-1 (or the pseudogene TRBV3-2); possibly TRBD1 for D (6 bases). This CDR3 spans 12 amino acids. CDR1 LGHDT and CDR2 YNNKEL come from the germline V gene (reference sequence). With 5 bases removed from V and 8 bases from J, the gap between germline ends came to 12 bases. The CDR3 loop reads CASSLPGTEAFF. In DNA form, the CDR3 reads TGTGCCAGCAGCTTGCCCGGGACAGAAGCTTTCTTT.

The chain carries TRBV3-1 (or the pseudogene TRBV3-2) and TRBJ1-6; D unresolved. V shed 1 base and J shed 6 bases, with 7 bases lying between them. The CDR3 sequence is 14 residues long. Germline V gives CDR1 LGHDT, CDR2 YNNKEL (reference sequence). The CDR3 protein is CASSQAGSNSPLHF. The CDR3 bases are TGTGCCAGCAGCCAAGCAGGCAGTAATTCACCCCTCCACTTT.

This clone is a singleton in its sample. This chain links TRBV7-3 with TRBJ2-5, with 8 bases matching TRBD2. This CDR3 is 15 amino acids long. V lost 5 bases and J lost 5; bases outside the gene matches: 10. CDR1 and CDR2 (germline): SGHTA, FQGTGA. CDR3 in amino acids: CASSPRGGGEETQYF. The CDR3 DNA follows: TGTGCCAGCAGCCCCCGGGGGGGTGGAGAGGAGACCCAGTACTTC.

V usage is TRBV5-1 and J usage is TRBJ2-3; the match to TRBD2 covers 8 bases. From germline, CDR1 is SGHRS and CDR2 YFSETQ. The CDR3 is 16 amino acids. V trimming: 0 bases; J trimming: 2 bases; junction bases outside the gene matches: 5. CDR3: CASSLGQAGVTDTQYF. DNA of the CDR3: TGCGCCAGCAGCTTGGGGCAAGCGGGGGTCACAGATACGCAGTATTTT.

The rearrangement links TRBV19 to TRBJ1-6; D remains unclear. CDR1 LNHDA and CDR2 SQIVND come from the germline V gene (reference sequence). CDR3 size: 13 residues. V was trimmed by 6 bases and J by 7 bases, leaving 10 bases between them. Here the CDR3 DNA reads TGTGCCAGTAGCGAACAGCTAAATTCACCCCTCCACTTT. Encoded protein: CASSEQLNSPLHF.

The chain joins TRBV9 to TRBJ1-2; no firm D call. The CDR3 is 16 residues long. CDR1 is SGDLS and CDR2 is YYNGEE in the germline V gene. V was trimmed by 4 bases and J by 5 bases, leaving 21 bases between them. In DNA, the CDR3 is TGTGCCAGCAGCCCTAGGGAGAGGCAGTCACCTTATGGCTACACCTTC. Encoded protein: CASSPRERQSPYGYTF.

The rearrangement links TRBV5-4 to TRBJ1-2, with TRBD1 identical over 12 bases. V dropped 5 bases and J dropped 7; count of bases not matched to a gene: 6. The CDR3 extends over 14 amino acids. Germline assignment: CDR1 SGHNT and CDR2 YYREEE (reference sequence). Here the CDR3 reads CASSRPGQGAGYTF. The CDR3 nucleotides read TGTGCCAGCAGTAGACCGGGACAGGGGGCTGGCTACACCTTC.

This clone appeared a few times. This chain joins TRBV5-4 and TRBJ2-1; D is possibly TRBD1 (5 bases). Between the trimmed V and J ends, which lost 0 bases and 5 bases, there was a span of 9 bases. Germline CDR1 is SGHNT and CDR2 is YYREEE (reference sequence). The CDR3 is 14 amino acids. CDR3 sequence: CASSLEGRDNEQFF. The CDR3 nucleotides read TGTGCCAGCAGCTTGGAGGGCAGGGACAATGAGCAGTTCTTC.

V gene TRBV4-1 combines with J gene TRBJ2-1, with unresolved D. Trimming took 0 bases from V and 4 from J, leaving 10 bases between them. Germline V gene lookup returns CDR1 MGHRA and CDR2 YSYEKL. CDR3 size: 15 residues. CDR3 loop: CASSQERSFYNEQFF. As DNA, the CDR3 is TGCGCCAGCAGCCAAGAGAGATCTTTTTACAATGAGCAGTTCTTC.

CDR3 in DNA: TGTGCCAGCAGCTTAAGTGTGGGGCCAGTGTACCAAGAGACCCAGTACTTC. This encodes CASSLSVGPVYQETQYF. The gene calls are TRBV7-2 and TRBJ2-5; D is possibly TRBD1 (5 bases). CDR1 SGHTA and CDR2 FQGNSA come from the germline V gene. Trimming took off 2 bases at V and 0 bases at J, with 16 bases between the two ends. There are 17 residues in the CDR3.

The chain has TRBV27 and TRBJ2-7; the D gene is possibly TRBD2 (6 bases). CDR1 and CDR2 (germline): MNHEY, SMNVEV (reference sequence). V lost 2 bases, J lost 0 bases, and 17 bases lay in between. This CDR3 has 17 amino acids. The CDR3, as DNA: TGTGCCAGCAGTTTAGGTTCCGGGACTCCGACCTCCTACGAGCAGTACTTC. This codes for CASSLGSGTPTSYEQYF.

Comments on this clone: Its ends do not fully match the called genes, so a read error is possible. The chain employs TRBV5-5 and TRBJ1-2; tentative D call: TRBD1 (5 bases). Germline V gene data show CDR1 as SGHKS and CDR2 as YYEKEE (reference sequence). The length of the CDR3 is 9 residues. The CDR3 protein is CASTRAGSF. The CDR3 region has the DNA TGTGCCAGCACCAGGGCAGGGTCCTTC.

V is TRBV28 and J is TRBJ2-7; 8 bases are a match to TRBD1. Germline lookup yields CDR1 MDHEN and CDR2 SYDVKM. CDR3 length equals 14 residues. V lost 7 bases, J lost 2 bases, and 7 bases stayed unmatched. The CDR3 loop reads CASTETGAPYEQYF. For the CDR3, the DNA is TGTGCCAGCACCGAGACAGGGGCACCCTACGAGCAGTACTTC.

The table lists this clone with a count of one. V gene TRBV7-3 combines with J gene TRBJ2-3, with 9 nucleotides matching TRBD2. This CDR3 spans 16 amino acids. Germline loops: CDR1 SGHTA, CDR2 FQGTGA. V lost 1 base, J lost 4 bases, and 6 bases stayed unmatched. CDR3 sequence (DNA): TGTGCCAGCAGCTTAATCGGCGGGGGGGCCGCAGATACGCAGTATTTT. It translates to CASSLIGGGAADTQYF.

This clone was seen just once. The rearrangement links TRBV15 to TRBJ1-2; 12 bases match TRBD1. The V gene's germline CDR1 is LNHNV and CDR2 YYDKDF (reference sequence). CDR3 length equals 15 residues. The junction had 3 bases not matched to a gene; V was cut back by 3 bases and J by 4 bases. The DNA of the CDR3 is TGTGCCACCAGCAGTGGGACAGGGGGCGGCTATGGCTACACCTTC. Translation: CATSSGTGGGYGYTF.

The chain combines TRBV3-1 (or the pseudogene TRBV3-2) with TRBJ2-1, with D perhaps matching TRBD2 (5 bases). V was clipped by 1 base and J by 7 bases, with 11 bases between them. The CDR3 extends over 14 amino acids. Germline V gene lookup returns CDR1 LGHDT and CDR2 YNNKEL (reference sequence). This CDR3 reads CASSQVPEGNEQFF. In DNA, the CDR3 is TGTGCCAGCAGCCAAGTTCCCGAGGGAAATGAGCAGTTCTTC.

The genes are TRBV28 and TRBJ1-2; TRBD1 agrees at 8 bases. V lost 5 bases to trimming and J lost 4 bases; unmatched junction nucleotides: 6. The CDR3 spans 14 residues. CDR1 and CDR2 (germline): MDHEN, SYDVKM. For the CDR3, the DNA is TGTGCCAGCAGTCCAGGGGGCGCGAGCTATGGCTACACCTTC. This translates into CASSPGGASYGYTF.

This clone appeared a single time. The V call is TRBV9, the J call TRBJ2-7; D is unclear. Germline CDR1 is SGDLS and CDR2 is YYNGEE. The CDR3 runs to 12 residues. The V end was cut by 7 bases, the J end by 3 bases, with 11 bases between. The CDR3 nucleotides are TGTGCCAGCGGCGCCGGTAACTACGAGCAGTACTTC. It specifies CASGAGNYEQYF.

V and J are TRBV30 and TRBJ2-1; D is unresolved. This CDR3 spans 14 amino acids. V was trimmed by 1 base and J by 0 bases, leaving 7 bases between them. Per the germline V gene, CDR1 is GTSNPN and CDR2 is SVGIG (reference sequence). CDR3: CAWSGPGSYNEQFF. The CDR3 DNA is TGTGCCTGGAGTGGGCCAGGCTCCTACAATGAGCAGTTCTTC.

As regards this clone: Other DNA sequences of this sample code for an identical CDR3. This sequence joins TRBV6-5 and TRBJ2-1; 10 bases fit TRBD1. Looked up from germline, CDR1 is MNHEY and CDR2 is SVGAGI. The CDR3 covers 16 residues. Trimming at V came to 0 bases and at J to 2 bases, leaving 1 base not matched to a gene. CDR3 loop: CASSYSDRGPYNEQFF. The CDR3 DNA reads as TGTGCCAGCAGTTACTCCGACAGGGGGCCCTACAATGAGCAGTTCTTC.

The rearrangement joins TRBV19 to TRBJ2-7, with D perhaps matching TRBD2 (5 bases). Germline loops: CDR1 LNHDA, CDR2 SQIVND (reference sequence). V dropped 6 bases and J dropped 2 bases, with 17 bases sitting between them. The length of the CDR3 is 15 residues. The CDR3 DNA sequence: TGTGCCAGTAGCGAAACCGGTAGCGTCACCTACGAGCAGTACTTC. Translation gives CASSETGSVTYEQYF.

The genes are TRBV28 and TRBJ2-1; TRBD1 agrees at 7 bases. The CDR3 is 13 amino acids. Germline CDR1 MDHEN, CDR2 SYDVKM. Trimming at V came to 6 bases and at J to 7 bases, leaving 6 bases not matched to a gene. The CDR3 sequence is CASRTGQTNEQFF. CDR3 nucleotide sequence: TGTGCCAGCAGGACGGGACAGACAAATGAGCAGTTCTTC.

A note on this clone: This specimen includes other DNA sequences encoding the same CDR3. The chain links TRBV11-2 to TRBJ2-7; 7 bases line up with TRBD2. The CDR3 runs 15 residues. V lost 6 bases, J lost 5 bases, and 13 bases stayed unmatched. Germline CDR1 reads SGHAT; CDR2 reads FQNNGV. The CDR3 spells CASRGWGGVRHEQYF. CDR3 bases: TGTGCCAGCAGGGGTTGGGGAGGGGTTCGACACGAGCAGTACTTC.